The rows below give T cell receptor beta chains drawn from one sample of a study of T cell responses to AZD1222 COVID-19 vaccine. Sequencing used immunoSEQ multiplex PCR; TCRdb keeps in-frame clones, though not all of them. The table lists 150,000 or so clones, over 90% of them singletons, with under 6.5% in the top ten. Sequenced material: peripheral blood, taken on day 0 of AZD1222 vaccination. Source of these receptors: an adult in good health. Each CDR3 is given with its conserved first and last residue. A D gene is named only where the DNA matches it firmly.

D	V	CDR3
NA	TRBV27	CASSPGAGTHREQYF
TRBD2	TRBV28	CASSAWTSGRAYEQYF
NA	TRBV28	CASSEYGRAIQYF
TRBD1	TRBV7-8	CASSLPSTGGGSDTQYF
NA	TRBV6-5	CASSQVGTEAFF
NA	TRBV19	CASSHREPYGYTF
TRBD1	TRBV19	CASSKGTGGYHNEQFF
NA	TRBV3-1/TRBV3-2	CASSQGWGATEAFF
TRBD1	TRBV19	CASSRTGRPTDTQYF
TRBD1	TRBV19	CASKGQGVYEQYF
TRBD1	TRBV18	CASSPDRASITEAFF